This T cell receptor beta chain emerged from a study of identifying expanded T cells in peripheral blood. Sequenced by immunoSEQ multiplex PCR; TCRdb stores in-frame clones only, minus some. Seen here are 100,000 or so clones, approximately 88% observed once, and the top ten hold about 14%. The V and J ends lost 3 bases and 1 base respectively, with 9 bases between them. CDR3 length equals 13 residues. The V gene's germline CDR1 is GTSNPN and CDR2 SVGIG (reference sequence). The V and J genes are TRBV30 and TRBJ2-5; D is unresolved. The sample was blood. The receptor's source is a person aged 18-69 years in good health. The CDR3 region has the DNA TGTGCCTGGAGCCTGGGGATCCAAGAGACCCAGTACTTC. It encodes CAWSLGIQETQYF.